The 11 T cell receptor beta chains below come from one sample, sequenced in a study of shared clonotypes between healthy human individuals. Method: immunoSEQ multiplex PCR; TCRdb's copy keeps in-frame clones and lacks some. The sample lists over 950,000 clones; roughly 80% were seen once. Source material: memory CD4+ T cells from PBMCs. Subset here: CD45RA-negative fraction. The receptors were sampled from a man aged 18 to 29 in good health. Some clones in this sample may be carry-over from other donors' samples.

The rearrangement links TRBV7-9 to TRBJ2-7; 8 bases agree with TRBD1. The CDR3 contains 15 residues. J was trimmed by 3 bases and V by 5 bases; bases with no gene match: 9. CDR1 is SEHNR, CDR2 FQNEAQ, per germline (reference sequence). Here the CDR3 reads CASSASGTGLYEQYF. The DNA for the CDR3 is TGTGCCAGCAGCGCCTCCGGGACAGGACTCTACGAGCAGTACTTC.

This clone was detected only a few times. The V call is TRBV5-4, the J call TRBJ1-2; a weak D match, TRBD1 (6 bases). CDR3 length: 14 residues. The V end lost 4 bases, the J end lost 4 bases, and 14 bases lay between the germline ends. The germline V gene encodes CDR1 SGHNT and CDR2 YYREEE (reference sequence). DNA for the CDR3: TGTGCCAGCAGCGAAGGCGACAGGCCCTATGGCTACACCTTC. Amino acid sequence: CASSEGDRPYGYTF. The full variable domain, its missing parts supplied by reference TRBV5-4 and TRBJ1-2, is ETGVTQSPTHLIKTRGQQVTLRCSSQSGHNTVSWYQQALGQGPQFIFQYYREEENGRGNFPPRFSGLQFPNYSSELNVNALELDDSALYLCASSEGDRPYGYTFGSGTRLTVV.

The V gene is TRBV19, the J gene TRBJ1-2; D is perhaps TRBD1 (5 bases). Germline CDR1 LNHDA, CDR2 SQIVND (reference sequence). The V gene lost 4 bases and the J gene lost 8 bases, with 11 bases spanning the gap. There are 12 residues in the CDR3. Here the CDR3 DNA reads TGTGCCAGTAGTACGGGCAGGGACGGCTACACCTTC. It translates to CASSTGRDGYTF.

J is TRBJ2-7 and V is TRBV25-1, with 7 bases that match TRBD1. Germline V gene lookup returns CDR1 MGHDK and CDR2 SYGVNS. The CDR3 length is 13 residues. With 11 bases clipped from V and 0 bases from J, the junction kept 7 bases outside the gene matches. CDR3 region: CASRTGHSYEQYF. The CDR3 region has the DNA TGTGCCTCCAGGACAGGTCACTCCTACGAGCAGTACTTC.

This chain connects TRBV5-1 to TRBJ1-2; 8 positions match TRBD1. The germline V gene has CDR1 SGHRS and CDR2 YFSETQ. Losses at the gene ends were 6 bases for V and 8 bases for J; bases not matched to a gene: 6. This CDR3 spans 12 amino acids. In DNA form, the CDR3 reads TGCGCCAGCACCCAGGGGGCGGGCGGCTACACCTTC. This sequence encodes CASTQGAGGYTF.

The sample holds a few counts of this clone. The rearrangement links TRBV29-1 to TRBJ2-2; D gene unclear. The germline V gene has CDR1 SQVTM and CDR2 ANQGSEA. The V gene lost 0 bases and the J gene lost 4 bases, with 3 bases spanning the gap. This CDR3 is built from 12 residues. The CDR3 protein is CSVEEGTGELFF. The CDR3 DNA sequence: TGCAGCGTTGAAGAGGGCACCGGGGAGCTGTTTTTT.

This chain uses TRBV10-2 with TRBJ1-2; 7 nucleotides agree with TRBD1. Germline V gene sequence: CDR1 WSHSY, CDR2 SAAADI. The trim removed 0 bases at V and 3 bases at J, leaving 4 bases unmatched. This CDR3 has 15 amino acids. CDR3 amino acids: CASSESGTAYYGYTF. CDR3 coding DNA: TGCGCCAGCAGTGAGTCCGGGACAGCTTACTATGGCTACACCTTC.

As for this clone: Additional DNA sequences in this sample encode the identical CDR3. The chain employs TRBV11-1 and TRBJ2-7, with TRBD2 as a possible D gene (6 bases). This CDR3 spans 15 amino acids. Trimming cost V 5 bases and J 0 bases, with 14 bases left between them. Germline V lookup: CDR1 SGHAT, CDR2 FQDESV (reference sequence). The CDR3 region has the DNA TGTGCCAGCAGCGTCCGACTAGGAGGCTCCTACGAGCAGTACTTC. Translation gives CASSVRLGGSYEQYF. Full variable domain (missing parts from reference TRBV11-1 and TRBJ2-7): EAEVAQSPRYKITEKSQAVAFWCDPISGHATLYWYRQILGQGPELLVQFQDESVVDDSQLPKDRFSAERLKGVDSTLKIQPAELGDSAMYLCASSVRLGGSYEQYFGPGTRLTVT.

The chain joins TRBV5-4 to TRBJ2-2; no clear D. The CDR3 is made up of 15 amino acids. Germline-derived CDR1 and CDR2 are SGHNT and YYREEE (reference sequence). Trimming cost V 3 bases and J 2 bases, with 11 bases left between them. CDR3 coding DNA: TGTGCCAGCAGCTCCCGCAGGAGAAACACCGGGGAGCTGTTTTTT. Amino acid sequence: CASSSRRRNTGELFF.

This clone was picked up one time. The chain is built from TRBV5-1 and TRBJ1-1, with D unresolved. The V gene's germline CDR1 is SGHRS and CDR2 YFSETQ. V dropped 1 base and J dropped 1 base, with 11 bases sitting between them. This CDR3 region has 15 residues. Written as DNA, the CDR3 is TGCGCCAGCAGCTTGTTTGATAGGACGAACACTGAAGCTTTCTTT. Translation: CASSLFDRTNTEAFF.

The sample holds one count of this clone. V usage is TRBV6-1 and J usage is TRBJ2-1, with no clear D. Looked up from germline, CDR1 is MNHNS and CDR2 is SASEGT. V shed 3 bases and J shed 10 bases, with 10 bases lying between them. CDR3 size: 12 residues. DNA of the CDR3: TGTGCCAGCAGTGACAACGTTTGGGAGCAGTTCTTC. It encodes CASSDNVWEQFF.